Following are 30 T cell receptor beta chains from one sample sequenced in a study of ipilimumab plus nivolumab after autologous stem cell transplantation. Sequencing used immunoSEQ multiplex PCR; TCRdb keeps in-frame clones, though not all of them. The data hold about 10,000 clones, with about two thirds observed a single time. The sample here was PBMCs, taken in a trial of ipilimumab plus nivolumab as post-transplant consolidation. The receptors shown here come from a female donor with multiple myeloma.

V and J are TRBV7-2 and TRBJ1-2, with 10 bases lining up with TRBD1. Germline V CDR1 and CDR2: SGHTA, FQGNSA. CDR3 length: 16 residues. The ends lost 4 bases at V and 2 bases at J; junction bases unmatched: 7. The CDR3 coding sequence is TGTGCCAGCAGCTATCTCCGGGACAGGGGCAACTATGGCTACACCTTC. As protein: CASSYLRDRGNYGYTF.

This sequence joins TRBV6-6 and TRBJ2-2; possibly TRBD1 for D (5 bases). The V gene lost 7 bases and the J gene lost 3 bases, with 9 bases spanning the gap. This CDR3 comprises 13 residues. The germline CDR1 and CDR2 sequences are MNHNY and SVGAGI (reference sequence). CDR3 in DNA: TGTGCCAGCATGACAGAGCACACCGGGGAGCTGTTTTTT. Encoded protein: CASMTEHTGELFF.

The chain uses TRBV7-2 and TRBJ2-3, with TRBD2 matching over 8 bases. There are 15 residues in the CDR3. The germline V gene encodes CDR1 SGHTA and CDR2 FQGNSA. Trimming removed 3 bases from V and 2 bases from J; junction bases left unmatched: 4. CDR3 sequence reads: CASSFGGRTTDTQYF. Written as DNA, the CDR3 is TGTGCCAGCAGCTTCGGCGGGAGGACCACAGATACGCAGTATTTT.

This clone was seen a handful of times. CDR3 amino acids: CASSLNYEQYF. CDR3 bases: TGTGCCAGCAGCTTGAACTACGAGCAGTACTTC. This sequence joins TRBV7-9 and TRBJ2-7; D not certain. V was clipped by 3 bases and J by 3 bases, with 3 bases between them. This CDR3 contains 11 residues. Per germline, CDR1 SEHNR and CDR2 FQNEAQ (reference sequence).

CDR3 nucleotide sequence: TGTGCCAGCAGTGATTTTGGGACAGGGCTTCGACCGTACTTC. Translation gives CASSDFGTGLRPYF. The chain is built from TRBV2 and TRBJ2-7; 9 bases are a match to TRBD1. Per germline, CDR1 SNHLY and CDR2 FYNNEI. V lost 3 bases and J lost 12; bases outside the gene matches: 12. The CDR3 spans 14 residues.

The chain couples TRBV10-3 to TRBJ2-3, with a possible D match to TRBD2 (6 bases). Trimming stripped 0 bases from V and 3 bases from J, with 13 bases between. The CDR3 length is 16 residues. Germline loops: CDR1 ENHRY, CDR2 SYGVKD. In DNA form, the CDR3 reads TGTGCCATCAGTGAGTCGGAGCAGGGAGGAACAGATACGCAGTATTTT. This encodes CAISESEQGGTDTQYF.

This sequence joins TRBV7-9 and TRBJ2-3; TRBD2 matches 9 bases. Unmatched junction bases numbered 11, after V lost 5 bases and J lost 2 bases. The CDR3 covers 17 residues. CDR1 SEHNR and CDR2 FQNEAQ come from the germline V gene (reference sequence). The CDR3 sequence: CASSHARLAGYTDTQYF. The CDR3 DNA follows: TGTGCCAGCAGCCACGCTCGGCTAGCGGGATACACAGATACGCAGTATTTT.

The J gene is TRBJ2-5, the V gene TRBV11-3; 7 positions match TRBD2. CDR1 and CDR2 (germline): SGHNT, YENEEA. This CDR3 has 15 amino acids. V was clipped by 1 base and J by 4 bases; unmatched bases: 6. CDR3 nucleotide sequence: TGTGCCAGCAGCTTAGGAGGCGGGAGAGGAGAGACCCAGTACTTC. Residues: CASSLGGGRGETQYF.

This clone appeared once. The genes are TRBV19 and TRBJ1-1; D possibly corresponds to TRBD1 (6 bases). CDR3 length: 17 residues. Germline CDR1 is LNHDA and CDR2 is SQIVND (reference sequence). V was shortened by 4 bases and J by 6 bases, with 24 bases between the two germline ends. The CDR3: CASSRRVGTPTDAEAFF. CDR3 coding DNA: TGTGCCAGTAGTAGGCGTGTGGGGACACCTACCGACGCTGAAGCTTTCTTT. The whole variable domain, remainder taken from reference TRBV19 and TRBJ1-1, is DGGITQSPKYLFRKEGQNVTLSCEQNLNHDAMYWYRQDPGQGLRLIYYSQIVNDFQKGDIAEGYSVSREKKESFPLTVTSAQKNPTAFYLCASSRRVGTPTDAEAFFGQGTRLTVV.

About this clone itself: The same CDR3 also results from other DNA sequences found in this sample. The CDR3 DNA sequence: TGTGCCAGCAGTTTACCGAATTCACCCCTCCACTTT. Its translation is CASSLPNSPLHF. This chain links TRBV27 with TRBJ1-6; no clear D. Per the germline V gene, CDR1 is MNHEY and CDR2 is SMNVEV (reference sequence). Trimming cost V 2 bases and J 7 bases, with 3 bases left between them. The CDR3 is 12 amino acids.

V usage is TRBV11-3 and J usage is TRBJ1-1, with no clear D. The V end was cut by 3 bases, the J end by 2 bases, with 13 bases between. Germline values: CDR1 SGHNT, CDR2 YENEEA. This CDR3 spans 15 amino acids. The CDR3 loop is CASSFSDWINTEAFF. Here the CDR3 DNA reads TGTGCCAGCAGCTTTTCAGACTGGATAAACACTGAAGCTTTCTTT.

By share, this clone counts as medium-sized. The rearrangement links TRBV19 to TRBJ1-2; 8 bases align to TRBD1. The CDR3 totals 15 residues. Unmatched junction bases numbered 11, after V lost 7 bases and J lost 4 bases. Germline assignment: CDR1 LNHDA and CDR2 SQIVND (reference sequence). CDR3 sequence (DNA): TGTGCCAGTAACTCGGGACAGGAGGGCGGCTATGGCTACACCTTC. Translated, it gives CASNSGQEGGYGYTF.

This chain links TRBV5-1 with TRBJ2-3, with TRBD2 matching 11 bases. Germline trimming cut 0 bases from V and 2 bases from J; bases unmatched to any gene: 5. The length of the CDR3 is 17 residues. The germline V gene encodes CDR1 SGHRS and CDR2 YFSETQ. In DNA, the CDR3 is TGCGCCAGCAGCTTGGGGGGGACTAGCGGACCCACAGATACGCAGTATTTT. Its protein product is CASSLGGTSGPTDTQYF.

The CDR3 coding sequence is TGTGCCCTAAAAGTCTCGAACACCGGGGAGCTGTTTTTT. Encoded protein: CALKVSNTGELFF. The chain combines TRBV7-9 with TRBJ2-2; D remains unclear. Germline V gene sequence: CDR1 SEHNR, CDR2 FQNEAQ (reference sequence). The length of the CDR3 is 13 residues. Between the trimmed V and J ends, which lost 11 bases and 0 bases, there was a span of 10 bases.

The table lists this clone with a few counts. CDR3 sequence (DNA): TGTGCCAGTGGGACGATCTACGAGCAGTACTTC. Amino acids: CASGTIYEQYF. The rearrangement uses TRBV27 and TRBJ2-7; D assignment may be TRBD1 or TRBD2 (5 bases each). Deletions cut 9 bases from V and 3 bases from J, with 9 bases between. This CDR3 is built from 11 residues. Germline-derived CDR1 and CDR2 are MNHEY and SMNVEV (reference sequence).

This clone was recorded once. This sequence joins TRBV11-3 and TRBJ2-3; 10 nucleotides line up with TRBD1. Germline trimming cut 6 bases from V and 4 bases from J; bases unmatched to any gene: 7. This CDR3 is built from 15 residues. The germline V gene has CDR1 SGHNT and CDR2 YENEEA. CDR3 loop: CASSLSGQGSDTQYF. The CDR3 bases are TGTGCCAGCAGTTTGTCGGGACAGGGGTCAGATACGCAGTATTTT.

The chain uses TRBV28 and TRBJ2-2; TRBD2 matches 8 bases. V lost 8 bases and J lost 0; bases outside the gene matches: 2. The germline gives CDR1 MDHEN, CDR2 SYDVKM. The CDR3 length is 14 residues. The DNA of the CDR3 is TGTGCCAGCCGGGAGGGCTCGAACACCGGGGAGCTGTTTTTT. Protein sequence: CASREGSNTGELFF.

The J gene is TRBJ2-7, the V gene TRBV27, with D unresolved. The ends were cut back, 5 bases at V and 4 bases at J, with 9 bases in the middle. Germline CDR1 is MNHEY and CDR2 is SMNVEV (reference sequence). The CDR3 consists of 12 residues. The CDR3: CASSELSYEQYF. In nucleotides, the CDR3 is TGTGCCAGCAGTGAACTGAGTTACGAGCAGTACTTC.

This clone was seen only a few times. The gene calls are TRBV5-1 and TRBJ1-2; TRBD1 agrees at 10 bases. Germline CDR1 is SGHRS and CDR2 is YFSETQ. The CDR3 is 13 amino acids. Germline trimming cut 4 bases from V and 6 bases from J; bases unmatched to any gene: 3. CDR3 loop: CASSKGQGNGYTF. The CDR3 DNA reads TGCGCCAGCAGCAAGGGACAGGGGAATGGCTACACCTTC.

This clone was observed a handful of times. The chain combines TRBV6-5 with TRBJ2-7; possible D gene TRBD1, 6 bases. V lost 6 bases to trimming and J lost 3 bases, with 15 bases between them. CDR3 length: 14 residues. Germline V lookup: CDR1 MNHEY, CDR2 SVGAGI. The CDR3 DNA reads TGTGCCAGCAGAAGTAGGGGGACGTTCTACGAGCAGTACTTC. Residues: CASRSRGTFYEQYF.

This clone has a handful of counts. J is TRBJ1-5 and V is TRBV2; TRBD1 aligns across 8 bases. CDR1 is SNHLY and CDR2 is FYNNEI in the germline V gene. Trimming took 7 bases from V and 6 from J; bases not matched to a gene: 2. The length of the CDR3 is 12 residues. In DNA form, the CDR3 reads TGTGCCAGCAACAGGGGGTTTCAGCCCCAGCATTTT. It is translated as CASNRGFQPQHF.

This clone was seen only a few times. Distinct nucleotide sequences in the sample also encode this CDR3. This rearrangement joins TRBV27 to TRBJ1-4; no clear D gene. This CDR3 has 12 residues. Germline CDR1 is MNHEY and CDR2 is SMNVEV (reference sequence). Trimming took off 2 bases at V and 3 bases at J, with 1 base between the two ends. In DNA form, the CDR3 reads TGTGCCAGCAGTTTACCTAATGAAAAACTGTTTTTT. Its translation is CASSLPNEKLFF.

The chain uses TRBV29-1 and TRBJ2-7; the D is unclear. This CDR3 comprises 10 residues. Looked up from germline, CDR1 is SQVTM and CDR2 is ANQGSEA. V was shortened by 3 bases and J by 7 bases, with 7 bases between the two germline ends. As DNA, the CDR3 is TGCAGCGTTGAGCTAGGGGAGCAGTACTTC. It codes for CSVELGEQYF.

Worth noting for this clone: Other DNA sequences in this sample translate to the same CDR3. The rearrangement uses TRBV5-6 and TRBJ2-3, with no clear D. V lost 0 bases to trimming and J lost 2 bases, with 4 bases between them. The CDR3 runs 13 residues. Germline V CDR1 and CDR2: SGHDT, YYEEEE. The CDR3 sequence is CASSLGPTDTQYF. The CDR3 DNA reads as TGTGCCAGCAGCTTGGGGCCCACAGATACGCAGTATTTT.

The chain has TRBV5-1 and TRBJ2-5; D perhaps matches TRBD2 (6 bases). Germline V gene data show CDR1 as SGHRS and CDR2 as YFSETQ. V was pared by 0 bases and J by 5 bases, with 17 bases between. The CDR3 is 16 residues long. The CDR3 spells CASSLEVTGVGETQYF. As DNA, the CDR3 is TGCGCCAGCAGCTTGGAAGTCACGGGAGTCGGTGAGACCCAGTACTTC. Full variable domain (rest looked up from reference TRBV5-1 and TRBJ2-5): KAGVTQTPRYLIKTRGQQVTLSCSPISGHRSVSWYQQTPGQGLQFLFEYFSETQRNKGNFPGRFSGRQFSNSRSEMNVSTLELGDSALYLCASSLEVTGVGETQYFGPGTRLLVL.

V usage is TRBV11-2 and J usage is TRBJ1-4; D gene uncertain. Trimming took 1 base from V and 0 from J, leaving 12 bases between them. This CDR3 spans 17 amino acids. Germline CDR1 reads SGHAT; CDR2 reads FQNNGV. CDR3 DNA: TGTGCCAGCAGCTTAGGGAGGACTTATGCAACTAATGAAAAACTGTTTTTT. Translation gives CASSLGRTYATNEKLFF.

CDR3 bases: TGTGCCAGCACTCGATTCAGGGAAGGGGCTTGGGGCTACACCTTC. This codes for CASTRFREGAWGYTF. The chain is built from TRBV6-6 and TRBJ1-2, with a tentative D call TRBD1 (5 bases). V was cut by 7 bases and J by 8 bases, with 23 bases left in between. The germline V gene encodes CDR1 MNHNY and CDR2 SVGAGI (reference sequence). CDR3 length equals 15 residues.

The J gene is TRBJ1-2, the V gene TRBV7-3, with 9 bases lining up with TRBD1. Germline trimming cut 4 bases from V and 7 bases from J; bases unmatched to any gene: 4. The CDR3 extends over 13 amino acids. Germline CDR1 SGHTA, CDR2 FQGTGA. The CDR3: CASSSTGGGGYTF. In DNA form, the CDR3 reads TGTGCCAGCAGCTCCACAGGGGGCGGTGGCTACACCTTC.

This chain uses TRBV29-1 with TRBJ2-7; 12 nucleotides line up with TRBD2. The CDR3 is made up of 12 amino acids. The germline V gene encodes CDR1 SQVTM and CDR2 ANQGSEA. V was clipped by 5 bases and J by 12 bases; unmatched bases: 8. The CDR3 spells CSVWASGGGRYF. Written as DNA, the CDR3 is TGCAGCGTTTGGGCTAGCGGGGGGGGACGGTACTTC.

This rearrangement joins TRBV4-2 to TRBJ1-2, with 8 bases lining up with TRBD1. Germline V gives CDR1 LGHNA, CDR2 YNFKEQ. With 2 bases clipped from V and 5 bases from J, the junction kept 7 bases outside the gene matches. CDR3 length: 15 amino acids. The CDR3: CASSQSEDRVYGYTF. The CDR3, as DNA: TGTGCCAGCAGCCAAAGCGAGGACAGGGTTTATGGCTACACCTTC.